The 7 T cell receptor beta chains in this list originate from one sample, sequenced in a study of PD-1 blockade in classical Hodgkin lymphoma. Each patient experienced a relapse that followed autologous stem cell transplantation, and brentuximab vedotin exposure varied. Data came from immunoSEQ multiplex PCR; TCRdb stores just in-frame clones and leaves some out. This repertoire shows around 96,000 clones, roughly 84% found once; its top ten account for more than 9%. The source was peripheral blood mononuclear cells (PBMCs), collected at baseline. These receptors were taken from a human donor with classical Hodgkin lymphoma.

The chain carries TRBV4-1 and TRBJ2-7; TRBD2 matches 8 bases. V dropped 2 bases and J dropped 8; count of bases not matched to a gene: 14. The CDR3 has 16 amino acids. The V gene's germline CDR1 is MGHRA and CDR2 YSYEKL. The CDR3, as DNA: TGCGCCAGCAGCCAACTCGCCCTAGCGGGTGGTTACAAGCAGTACTTC. This gives the protein CASSQLALAGGYKQYF.

The chain combines TRBV28 with TRBJ1-1; maybe TRBD1 (5 bases). This CDR3 region has 14 residues. Germline CDR1 MDHEN, CDR2 SYDVKM. Trimming cost V 8 bases and J 4 bases, with 17 bases left between them. CDR3 nucleotide sequence: TGTGCCAGCTTCCCAGGGTTGTCGGGCACTGAAGCTTTCTTT. It is translated as CASFPGLSGTEAFF.

The CDR3 region is CASSREVRDEQFF. DNA of the CDR3: TGTGCCAGCAGCCGGGAGGTCAGAGATGAGCAGTTCTTC. J is TRBJ2-1 and V is TRBV14; tentatively, D is TRBD2 (6 bases). Per germline, CDR1 SGHDN and CDR2 FVKESK. The V gene lost 4 bases and the J gene lost 8 bases, with 12 bases spanning the gap. This CDR3 contains 13 residues.

V gene TRBV19 combines with J gene TRBJ1-5; 7 positions agree with TRBD1. V was clipped by 6 bases and J by 4 bases; unmatched bases: 6. The CDR3 sequence is 14 residues long. Germline V gene lookup returns CDR1 LNHDA and CDR2 SQIVND (reference sequence). CDR3 sequence (DNA): TGTGCCAGTAGAACCGACAGGGCAAATCAGCCCCAGCATTTT. It codes for CASRTDRANQPQHF.

This chain connects TRBV7-9 to TRBJ1-4; D is perhaps TRBD1 (6 bases). The V and J ends lost 4 bases and 3 bases respectively, with 12 bases between them. CDR1 SEHNR and CDR2 FQNEAQ come from the germline V gene (reference sequence). The CDR3 covers 15 residues. CDR3 residues: CASSSLTGPNEKLFF. The CDR3 nucleotides are TGTGCCAGCAGCTCCTTGACAGGCCCTAATGAAAAACTGTTTTTT.

This clone was seen ten or more times. This chain connects TRBV6-5 to TRBJ1-2; 7 positions agree with TRBD1. Germline CDR1 is MNHEY and CDR2 is SVGAGI. The CDR3 has 14 residues. Trimming took 5 bases from V and 4 from J; bases not matched to a gene: 7. DNA for the CDR3: TGTGCCAGCAGTGCTAGACAGGGCCGCTATGGCTACACCTTC. It encodes CASSARQGRYGYTF.

The CDR3 loop reads CAISGGSDNTQYF. The CDR3, as DNA: TGTGCCATCTCGGGGGGCAGTGACAATACGCAGTATTTT. V and J are TRBV10-3 and TRBJ2-3; possibly TRBD2 for D (7 bases). The CDR3 loop spans 13 amino acids. Trimming took off 8 bases at V and 7 bases at J, with 16 bases between the two ends. In germline, CDR1 is ENHRY, CDR2 SYGVKD.